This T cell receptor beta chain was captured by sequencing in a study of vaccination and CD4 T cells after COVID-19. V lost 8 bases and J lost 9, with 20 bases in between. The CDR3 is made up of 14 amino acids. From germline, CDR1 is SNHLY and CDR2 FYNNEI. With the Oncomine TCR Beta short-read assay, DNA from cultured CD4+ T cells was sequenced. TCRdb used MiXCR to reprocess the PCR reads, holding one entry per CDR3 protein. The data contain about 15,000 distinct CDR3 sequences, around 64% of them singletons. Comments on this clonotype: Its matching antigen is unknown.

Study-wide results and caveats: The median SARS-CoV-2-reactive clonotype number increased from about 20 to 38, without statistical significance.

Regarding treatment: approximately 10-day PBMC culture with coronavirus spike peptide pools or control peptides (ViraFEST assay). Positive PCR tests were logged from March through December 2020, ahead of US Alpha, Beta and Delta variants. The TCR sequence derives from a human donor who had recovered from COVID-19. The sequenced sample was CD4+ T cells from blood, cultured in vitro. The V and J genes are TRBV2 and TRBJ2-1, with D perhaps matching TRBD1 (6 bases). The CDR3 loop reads CASRGTGRVAEQFF. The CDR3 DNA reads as TGTGCCAGCCGTGGTACAGGGCGAGTGGCTGAGCAGTTCTTC.